The 10 T cell receptor beta chains given below trace back to one sample, sequenced in a study of T cell responses to AZD1222 COVID-19 vaccine. Profiling relied on immunoSEQ multiplex PCR, and the TCRdb table lists in-frame clones only, not all of them. Altogether about 100,000 clones are present, roughly nine tenths being singletons, with the ten largest covering 16%. Specimen: peripheral blood, collected on day 0 of AZD1222 vaccination. These receptors all stem from an adult in good health.

The CDR3 here is CASSGPNTEAFF. CDR3 in DNA: TGTGCCAGCAGCGGACCGAACACTGAAGCTTTCTTT. J is TRBJ1-1 and V is TRBV28; D is unclear. CDR1 and CDR2 (germline): MDHEN, SYDVKM. The CDR3 runs to 12 residues. The ends were cut back, 6 bases at V and 1 base at J, with 6 bases in the middle.

The chain joins TRBV7-6 to TRBJ2-5; 11 nucleotides align to TRBD1. Trimming removed 5 bases from V and 4 bases from J; junction bases left unmatched: 3. This CDR3 spans 14 amino acids. Germline-derived CDR1 and CDR2 are SGHVS and FNYEAQ. In nucleotides, the CDR3 is TGTGCCAGCAGCACCGGGACAGGGGGAGAGACCCAGTACTTC. It yields the protein CASSTGTGGETQYF.

The chain employs TRBV27 and TRBJ2-1, with a tentative D call TRBD1 (6 bases). The CDR3 totals 13 residues. V lost 5 bases and J lost 7, with 12 bases in between. From germline, CDR1 is MNHEY and CDR2 SMNVEV (reference sequence). CDR3 protein: CASSQQGRNEQFF. CDR3 in DNA: TGTGCCAGCAGTCAACAGGGAAGGAATGAGCAGTTCTTC.

The V and J genes are TRBV7-5 and TRBJ2-2; the table's D call TRBD2 went unverified against the DNA. TRBV7-5 is classified as a pseudogene. CDR3 length: 17 amino acids. The CDR3 nucleotides read TGTGCCATCCTCCCTCCCCCCCAAGAGCTATCCACCGGGGAGCTGTTTTTT. Encoded protein: CAILPPPQELSTGELFF.

The chain employs TRBV6-5 and TRBJ1-1, with 8 bases fitting TRBD1. V dropped 6 bases and J dropped 3; count of bases not matched to a gene: 6. CDR1 is MNHEY, CDR2 SVGAGI, per germline. The CDR3 sequence is 14 residues long. The CDR3 protein is CASSLDREDTEAFF. CDR3 in DNA: TGTGCCAGCAGCTTGGACAGGGAGGACACTGAAGCTTTCTTT.

The chain recombines TRBV13 with TRBJ2-7, with 9 bases identical to TRBD1. The CDR3 contains 14 residues. With V trimmed by 4 bases and J by 3 bases, 4 bases remained unmatched. Germline V gene data show CDR1 as PRHDT and CDR2 as FYEKMQ (reference sequence). The CDR3 coding sequence is TGTGCCAGCAGCTCACAGGGGGCGGACTACGAGCAGTACTTC. Protein sequence: CASSSQGADYEQYF.

The rearrangement uses TRBV7-8 and TRBJ1-1; D not resolved. V lost 1 base to trimming and J lost 1 base, with 13 bases between them. The CDR3 length is 16 residues. Germline V CDR1 and CDR2: SGHVS, FQNEAQ. CDR3 nucleotide sequence: TGTGCCAGCAGCTTAGAGGGTCGTGTAAGGAACACTGAAGCTTTCTTT. This codes for CASSLEGRVRNTEAFF.

The V gene is TRBV19, the J gene TRBJ2-7, with 8 bases lining up with TRBD1. The junction had 8 bases not matched to a gene; V was cut back by 5 bases and J by 2 bases. The CDR3 has 15 amino acids. CDR1 and CDR2 from the germline V gene are LNHDA and SQIVND (reference sequence). CDR3 sequence: CASSVGTGVPYEQYF. CDR3 DNA: TGTGCCAGTAGTGTCGGGACAGGAGTTCCCTACGAGCAGTACTTC.

The chain uses TRBV21-1 and TRBJ1-2; the table's TRBD1 call for D was not verified on the DNA. TRBV21-1 is designated a pseudogene. CDR3 length: 18 amino acids. The CDR3 spells CASSKERRQGAINYGYTF. Here the CDR3 DNA reads TGTGCCAGCAGCAAAGAAAGGAGACAGGGGGCGATTAACTATGGCTACACCTTC.

The chain recombines TRBV18 with TRBJ1-3; D is unresolved. The CDR3 runs 15 residues. V was cut by 0 bases and J by 0 bases, with 6 bases left in between. CDR1 is KGHSH and CDR2 is LQKENI in the germline V gene. CDR3 DNA: TGTGCCAGCTCACCACCAGCCCACTCTGGAAACACCATATATTTT. Residues: CASSPPAHSGNTIYF. The full variable domain, in which reference TRBV18 and TRBJ1-3 provide the parts outside the CDR3, is NAGVMQNPRHLVRRRGQEARLRCSPMKGHSHVYWYRQLPEEGLKFMVYLQKENIIDESGMPKERFSAEFPKEGPSILRIQQVVRGDSAAYFCASSPPAHSGNTIYFGEGSWLTVV.